This T cell receptor (beta chain) was recorded in a study of CD8+ T cells in alopecia areata. Regarding the study as a whole: Whereas mice showed it more clearly, TCR sharing across patients was murkier, possibly because of HLA. Tofacitinib delivered significant drops in scalp clonality and in expanded CD8+ clones among the top 100.

This clone was seen a few times. Its specificity is not known. The length of the CDR3 is 13 residues. Unmatched junction bases numbered 5, after V lost 3 bases and J lost 7 bases. Germline V gives CDR1 SGHTA, CDR2 FQGNSA. Extraction of RNA preceded its reverse transcription into cDNA, which served as the sequencing template. The data were produced by immunoSEQ multiplex PCR, yet TCRdb's version contains in-frame clones alone and is incomplete. The data show 180,000 or so clones, 51% seen once. Treatment meaning: oral pan-JAK inhibitor, 5-10 mg twice daily. Peripheral blood and lesional scalp punch biopsies were taken from alopecia areata patients.

This TCR was sampled from a human donor with alopecia areata. The sample consisted of CD8+ T cells sorted from blood, taken between weeks 51 and 52, from a patient treated with tofacitinib. The chain carries TRBV7-2 and TRBJ1-2; 7 nucleotides line up with TRBD1. CDR3 protein: CASSFRGGSGYTF. Written as DNA, the CDR3 is TGTGCCAGCAGCTTTCGAGGGGGCAGTGGCTACACCTTC.